The 14 T cell receptor beta chains below come from one sample, sequenced in a study of Ad26.COV2.S vaccination and SARS-CoV-2 variants. The table came from immunoSEQ multiplex PCR; TCRdb's copy has only in-frame clones and leaves some out. The data hold 350,000 to 450,000 clones, with roughly 90% observed a single time. Treatment here: approximately 18 received Ad26.COV2.S at low or high dose, single or two shots; 5 received placebo; per-sample allocation not given. Sampling occurred on day 63 after the first vaccine or placebo injection. The sequenced sample was peripheral blood, obtained in a trial of Ad26.COV2.S vaccine versus placebo. The source is a person between 18 and 59 years old who received the Ad26.COV2.S COVID-19 vaccine or a placebo.

The chain uses TRBV6-2 or TRBV6-3 and TRBJ2-6; 7 bases fit TRBD1. This CDR3 has 17 amino acids. The J segment lost 0 bases and the V segment lost 1 base, leaving 3 bases of the junction unmatched. Germline lookup yields CDR1 MNHEY and CDR2 SVGEGT. CDR3 loop: CASSYLTGNSGANVLTF. CDR3 coding DNA: TGTGCCAGCAGTTACTTGACAGGGAACTCTGGGGCCAACGTCCTGACTTTC.

The J gene is TRBJ2-2, the V gene TRBV9; D is perhaps TRBD2 (7 bases). This CDR3 has 20 amino acids. Trimming removed 8 bases at V and 0 bases at J, with 29 bases between. CDR1 and CDR2 from the germline V gene are SGDLS and YYNGEE. CDR3 protein: CARTWRGPPQGPPNTGELFF. As DNA, the CDR3 is TGTGCCAGAACGTGGCGGGGGCCCCCTCAGGGTCCTCCGAACACCGGGGAGCTGTTTTTT.

V usage is TRBV2 and J usage is TRBJ1-1; 9 bases are a match to TRBD1. V was clipped by 0 bases and J by 2 bases; unmatched bases: 1. CDR1 SNHLY and CDR2 FYNNEI come from the germline V gene. The CDR3 spans 15 residues. CDR3 loop: CASSEADRGNTEAFF. CDR3 DNA: TGTGCCAGCAGTGAAGCGGACAGGGGAAACACTGAAGCTTTCTTT.

V and J are TRBV7-2 and TRBJ2-3, with TRBD2 identical over 7 bases. The J segment lost 1 base and the V segment lost 6 bases, leaving 7 bases of the junction unmatched. Germline V gene sequence: CDR1 SGHTA, CDR2 FQGNSA. The CDR3 runs 15 residues. The CDR3 DNA sequence: TGTGCCAGCAGGTATCTGGCGGGGGGCACAGATACGCAGTATTTT. Translated: CASRYLAGGTDTQYF.

The V and J genes are TRBV7-6 and TRBJ1-3; 7 nucleotides align to TRBD1. V dropped 5 bases and J dropped 0; count of bases not matched to a gene: 4. CDR1 is SGHVS and CDR2 is FNYEAQ in the germline V gene. CDR3 size: 15 residues. The CDR3 nucleotides are TGTGCCAGCAGCGTTACAGGGGACTCTGGAAACACCATATATTTT. Residues: CASSVTGDSGNTIYF.

The V call is TRBV18, the J call TRBJ2-3; 9 bases align to TRBD2. The CDR3 contains 16 residues. Germline CDR1 is KGHSH and CDR2 is LQKENI. The V and J ends lost 1 base and 4 bases, in that order; junction bases with no gene match: 6. CDR3 DNA: TGTGCCAGCTCACCACGGAATAGCGGGGGTGCAGATACGCAGTATTTT. Protein product: CASSPRNSGGADTQYF.

The chain combines TRBV7-8 with TRBJ2-7, with 9 bases fitting TRBD1. V lost 8 bases and J lost 1; bases outside the gene matches: 6. Per germline, CDR1 SGHVS and CDR2 FQNEAQ. The CDR3 is 14 amino acids. The CDR3 loop reads CASGAGQGSYEQYF. CDR3 DNA: TGTGCCAGCGGCGCGGGACAGGGATCCTACGAGCAGTACTTC.

This clone was detected a few times. This chain joins TRBV7-9 and TRBJ1-2, with D hard to call. CDR3 length equals 13 residues. V lost 1 base to trimming and J lost 0 bases, with 3 bases between them. The germline V gene encodes CDR1 SEHNR and CDR2 FQNEAQ (reference sequence). CDR3 bases: TGTGCCAGCAGCTTAGGGACTAACTATGGCTACACCTTC. Translating it yields CASSLGTNYGYTF.

The genes are TRBV7-9 and TRBJ2-1; D possibly corresponds to TRBD1 (7 bases). Germline lookup yields CDR1 SEHNR and CDR2 FQNEAQ (reference sequence). There are 15 residues in the CDR3. Between the trimmed V and J ends, which lost 8 bases and 3 bases, there was a span of 17 bases. The CDR3, as DNA: TGTGCCAGCCGCCACGACAGGGACTTCTACAATGAGCAGTTCTTC. This gives the protein CASRHDRDFYNEQFF.

The chain uses TRBV5-1 and TRBJ1-2; TRBD1 might be the D (6 bases). Between the trimmed V and J ends, which lost 4 bases and 6 bases, there was a span of 10 bases. The germline V gene encodes CDR1 SGHRS and CDR2 YFSETQ. This CDR3 has 12 residues. CDR3 protein: CASSRTADGYTF. In nucleotides, the CDR3 is TGCGCCAGCAGCCGGACAGCCGATGGCTACACCTTC.

This chain joins TRBV29-1 and TRBJ2-7, with 10 positions matching TRBD1. The trim removed 1 base at V and 1 base at J, leaving 1 base unmatched. The CDR3 loop spans 14 amino acids. Germline CDR1 reads SQVTM; CDR2 reads ANQGSEA. The CDR3 region has the DNA TGCAGCGTTGAAGGGGACAGGGGATCCTACGAGCAGTACTTC. Protein sequence: CSVEGDRGSYEQYF.

V usage is TRBV5-6 and J usage is TRBJ2-5; D is ambiguous. The V and J ends lost 2 bases and 5 bases respectively, with 16 bases between them. From germline, CDR1 is SGHDT and CDR2 YYEEEE. The CDR3 is made up of 15 amino acids. This CDR3 reads CASSFTTAGLETQYF. CDR3 DNA sequence: TGTGCCAGCAGCTTTACGACTGCAGGTTTGGAGACCCAGTACTTC.

In this sample, this clone turned up many times. J is TRBJ2-4 and V is TRBV7-2; 11 nucleotides match TRBD2. CDR1 and CDR2 from the germline V gene are SGHTA and FQGNSA. V was clipped by 1 base and J by 3 bases; unmatched bases: 11. The CDR3 totals 19 residues. CDR3: CASSLVQVAGGLGKNIQYF. The CDR3 nucleotides read TGTGCCAGCAGCTTAGTTCAGGTAGCGGGGGGGCTCGGCAAAAACATTCAGTACTTC.

The chain combines TRBV6-5 with TRBJ2-5; perhaps TRBD1 as D (6 bases). Deletions cut 10 bases from V and 1 base from J, with 13 bases between. There are 13 residues in the CDR3. Germline V gene sequence: CDR1 MNHEY, CDR2 SVGAGI. The CDR3 coding sequence is TGTGCCACAGGGGCGGGTCCCCAAGAGACCCAGTACTTC. Its protein is CATGAGPQETQYF.